This T cell receptor (beta chain) was identified in a study of somatic mutations in cytotoxic T cells in rheumatoid arthritis. Study-wide results and caveats: The identity of the antigens targeted by the expanded CD8+ clones remained unknown. Measured CD8+ T-cell clonality, a value compared between rheumatoid arthritis patients and age-matched healthy controls, did not differ significantly. Patients with rheumatoid arthritis, but not healthy controls, had CD8+ clonality that increased with age.

Trimming left V 6 bases short and J 3 bases short, with 11 bases between. The CDR3 runs to 12 residues. Germline assignment: CDR1 SQVTM and CDR2 ANQGSEA. This clone has a handful of counts. The antigen is undetermined. Per the original methods: Matches to published virus-specific TCRB sequences were rare among patient CD8+ clones larger than 1%. Assay used: immunoSEQ multiplex PCR; TCRdb lists only in-frame clones, some missing. The V and J calls and clone size were taken over from that table, and D and trimming were inferred from the DNA. The sample includes roughly 17,000 clones, 85% seen only once; the top ten take around 7%.

This chain connects TRBV29-1 to TRBJ2-5, with a weak D call TRBD2 (6 bases). The clonotype originates from a woman in her thirties or forties with rheumatoid arthritis. Sequencing used CD8+ T cells sorted from blood. The CDR3 sequence: CSVEREEETQYF. The CDR3 coding sequence is TGCAGCGTCGAAAGGGAGGAAGAGACCCAGTACTTC.